The entry below describes one T cell receptor (beta chain). V dropped 3 bases and J dropped 5; count of bases not matched to a gene: 16. The germline V gene encodes CDR1 SGDLS and CDR2 YYNGEE. The CDR3 runs to 17 residues. The sample belongs to a study of shared clonotypes between healthy human individuals. About the research overall: Three men and a couple of women, aged 18 to 49, were donors.

The sequencing of unsorted PBMC DNA took place on ten immunoSEQ deep assay plates. The data were produced by immunoSEQ multiplex PCR, yet TCRdb's version contains in-frame clones alone and is incomplete. The table shows 470,000 or so clones, with approximately 81% occurring only once. Unsorted samples drew genomic DNA from tens of millions of PBMCs. The chain carries TRBV9 and TRBJ2-7; 8 positions agree with TRBD2. Source material: PBMCs. The receptor was isolated from a middle-aged woman in good health. Some clones in this sample may be carry-over from other donors' samples. This CDR3 reads CASSGPSGSGGPNEQYF. In DNA, the CDR3 is TGTGCCAGCAGCGGGCCCAGCGGGAGTGGAGGGCCTAACGAGCAGTACTTC.